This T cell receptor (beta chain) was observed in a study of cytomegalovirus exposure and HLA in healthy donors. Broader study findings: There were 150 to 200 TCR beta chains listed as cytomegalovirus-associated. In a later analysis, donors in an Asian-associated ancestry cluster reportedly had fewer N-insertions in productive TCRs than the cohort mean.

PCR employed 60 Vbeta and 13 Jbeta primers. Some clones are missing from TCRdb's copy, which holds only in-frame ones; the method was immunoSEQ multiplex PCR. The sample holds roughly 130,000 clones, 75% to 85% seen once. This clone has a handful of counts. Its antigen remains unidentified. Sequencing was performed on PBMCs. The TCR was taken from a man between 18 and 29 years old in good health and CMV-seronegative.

Here the CDR3 DNA reads TGTGCCAGCGGGGCACTGAGGGGGAAACGGGAGACCCAGTACTTC. This encodes CASGALRGKRETQYF. The V gene is TRBV28, the J gene TRBJ2-5; a weak D match, TRBD1 (6 bases). Germline V CDR1 and CDR2: MDHEN, SYDVKM. Deletions cut 8 bases from V and 5 bases from J, with 21 bases between. The CDR3 loop spans 15 amino acids.